This T cell receptor (beta chain) was sequenced during a study of technical replicates of blood from a few donors (dated 2017 in TCRdb). Regarding this clone: The antigen this receptor binds is unknown. Base qualities are not recorded, but no much larger clone differs from it by a single base.

Including cysteine and phenylalanine, the CDR3 has 16 amino acids. Of the read, only the CDR3 DNA is kept; its 48 bases are in frame from base 1. V has 5 bases trimmed and J has 5 bases trimmed; junction bases matching no gene number 13. The CDR1 and CDR2 encoded by the germline V gene are SGHTA and FQGNSA. The library was produced with the immunoSEQ multiplex PCR assay. Held by TCRdb, this immuneACCESS table contains in-frame sequences only and omits some clones. Under half of the omission traces to an unresolved V gene where checked; the cause of the rest is unknown. This sample lists just over 80,000 clones; around 96% were detected once. The ten largest account for about 0.3% of the sample.

The sequence came from a human donor in good health. The V and J genes are TRBV7-2 and TRBJ2-7; TRBD2 aligns with 9 central bases. The sample consisted of T cells isolated from PBMCs. The bases are TGTGCCAGCAGCCCATTTATAGCGGGAGCGACCCACGAGCAGTACTTC. It specifies CASSPFIAGATHEQYF.